The rows below give T cell receptor beta chains drawn from one sample of a study of blood T cells in healthy people across ages. TCRdb independently ran MiXCR on the 5' RACE reads; one entry per CDR3 protein. The table records about 1.1 million distinct CDR3 sequences, 35% to 40% of them present only once. Source material: blood. The receptor set was obtained from a young man in good health. Both conserved end residues are part of each CDR3. Fields, in order: V gene, D gene, clone size, J gene, CDR3 DNA, CDR3 protein. A D gene is named only where the DNA matches it firmly. Only part of the rows carry a size: once, few, many, or a class if the clone is expanded.

>TRBV6-2/TRBV6-3|-|-|TRBJ2-6
TGTGCCAGCAGTTCCTCTGGAGGAGCCGGGGCCAACGTCCTGACTTTC
CASSSSGGAGANVLTF
>TRBV20-1|TRBD2|-|TRBJ2-7
TGCAGTGCTAGAGATAGTGAGGCGGGGGGGCTCTACGAGCAGTACTTC
CSARDSEAGGLYEQYF
>TRBV4-3|-|-|TRBJ2-3
TGCGCCAGCAGCCAAGGGCGGGGGCCTACAGATACGCAGTATTTT
CASSQGRGPTDTQYF
>TRBV4-3|-|once|TRBJ1-3
TGCGCCAGCAGCCAAGTCTCGCAAATCGGGATTGGAGACACCATATATTTT
CASSQVSQIGIGDTIYF
>TRBV20-1|-|few|TRBJ1-5
TGCAGTGCAACTAATGGGCAGCCCCAGCATTTT
CSATNGQPQHF
>TRBV6-6|-|-|TRBJ2-3
TGTGCCAGCACCCACGATTCCACAGATACGCAGTATTTT
CASTHDSTDTQYF
>TRBV4-3|-|few|TRBJ1-2
TGCGCCAGCAGCCAAGATGTCGGAACCTCGGGCTACACCTTC
CASSQDVGTSGYTF
>TRBV29-1|-|many|TRBJ2-3
TGCAGCGTTGACCTCCCAATCCAGCGGACCGTGAAGGGAGATACGCAGTATTTT
CSVDLPIQRTVKGDTQYF
>TRBV11-1|-|-|TRBJ2-7
TGTGCCAGCAGCTTAGGCTTCGCGGCCGGTACCTACAATGAGCAGTACTTC
CASSLGFAAGTYNEQYF
>TRBV2|-|-|TRBJ1-1
TGTGCCAGCAGTGAAGCGGCGGCCCATTCGGGGGCTTTCTTT
CASSEAAAHSGAFF
>TRBV4-3|TRBD1|few|TRBJ2-1
TGCGCCAGCAGCCAAGTTTTTATTCGGGACAGGGGATTTGATGAGCAGTTCTTC
CASSQVFIRDRGFDEQFF
>TRBV12-3/TRBV12-4|-|many|TRBJ1-2
TGTGCCAGCAGACTTAACTATGGCTACACCTTC
CASRLNYGYTF
>TRBV5-1|TRBD1|few|TRBJ1-1
TGCGCCAGCAGCTCCAGGGGGGGAGCCATGAACACTGAAGCTTTCTTT
CASSSRGGAMNTEAFF
>TRBV20-1|TRBD2|-|TRBJ2-7
TGCAGTGCTAGAGATTTTAGGGCGGGGGTCCTGAGGGAGCAGTACTTC
CSARDFRAGVLREQYF
>TRBV4-2|-|-|TRBJ2-4
TGTGCCAGCAGCCAAGATCCGGGGTCAGCCAAAAACATTCAGTACTTC
CASSQDPGSAKNIQYF
>TRBV7-2|-|-|TRBJ1-6
TGTGCCAGCAGCTTATTAGGTCCCCTCCACTTT
CASSLLGPLHF
>TRBV5-1|-|many|TRBJ2-3
TGCGCCAGTCGGTCTTTCACTAGCACAGATACGCAGTATTTT
CASRSFTSTDTQYF
>TRBV28|-|-|TRBJ2-1
TGTGCCTCCCAAGGGGGGGCCCTGTACAATGAGCAGTTCTTC
CASQGGALYNEQFF
>TRBV5-1|-|-|TRBJ2-5
TGCGCCAGCAGCTTGGTTACAGGGTCGGCTGAGCAGTACTTC
CASSLVTGSAEQYF
>TRBV20-1|-|few|TRBJ1-4
TGCAGTGCTAGAGTTGCGGGGTCGACTAATGAAAAACTGTTTTTT
CSARVAGSTNEKLFF
>TRBV9|-|few|TRBJ2-3
TGTGCCAGCAGCGGGTCCGCGGGGTACACAGATACGCAGTATTTT
CASSGSAGYTDTQYF
>TRBV20-1|TRBD1|-|TRBJ1-2
TGCAGTGCTAGAAAAAGAGGACAGGGTGATGGCTACACCTTC
CSARKRGQGDGYTF
>TRBV30|TRBD1|-|TRBJ2-1
TGTGCCTGGAGTGCTGGGACAGGGGCGGGCAATGAGCAGTTCTTC
CAWSAGTGAGNEQFF
>TRBV12-3/TRBV12-4|TRBD2|few|TRBJ2-4
TGTGCCAGCGCCGGTTGGGGGGGGGAAAACATTCAGTACTTC
CASAGWGGENIQYF
>TRBV2|TRBD1|many|TRBJ2-7
TGTGCCAGCAGTGAAGCGGGACAGGGCTACGAGCAGTACTTC
CASSEAGQGYEQYF
>TRBV27|-|few|TRBJ2-3
TGTGCCAGCAGTCGGGACACCAAAAGGACAGATACGCAGTATTTT
CASSRDTKRTDTQYF
>TRBV29-1|TRBD2|-|TRBJ2-3
TGCAGCGTTGAGCGGGAGATCACAGATACGCAGTATTTT
CSVEREITDTQYF
>TRBV27|-|-|TRBJ2-7
TGTGCCAGCAGTTTTGTTGACTTCTCCTACAATGAGCAGTACTTC
CASSFVDFSYNEQYF
>TRBV27|-|many|TRBJ1-2
TGTGCCAGCAGTTTAGGGGGGGCGGATGGCTACACCTTC
CASSLGGADGYTF
>TRBV12-3/TRBV12-4|TRBD2|many|TRBJ2-3
TGTGCCAGCAGTTTAGAGCGGGGGACTAGCAGACAGTATTTT
CASSLERGTSRQYF
>TRBV10-3|TRBD1|few|TRBJ1-1
TGTGCCATCAGTGAGTCAAGGACAGGGGAGAGGACTGAAGCTTTCTTT
CAISESRTGERTEAFF
>TRBV5-1|-|-|TRBJ2-3
TGCGCCAGCAGCTACACACTCCGGGCCCGCGCTAGCACAGATACGCAGTATTTT
CASSYTLRARASTDTQYF